This T cell receptor beta chain originates from a study of shared clonotypes between healthy human individuals (dated by TCRdb to 2018 to 2021). For the wider study: Two women and three men aged 18 to 49 years were included in the cohort. Between about 0.9 and 9 billion PBMCs per donor were obtained by leukapheresis. To increase sequencing depth and limit assay-specific biases, TCR repertoire library preparation and sequencing were carried out by different laboratories using diverse techniques. The study deeply sequenced blood TCR repertoires of about 5 healthy adults to estimate repertoire size and the extent of clonotype sharing between individuals. For each donor, three plates each were used for CD4 naive and CD4 memory, two plates were used for CD8 naive, and one plate was used for CD8 memory. What the research found in general, with its limitations: Compared with non-shared clonotypes, clonotypes shared by all four sorted-subset donors had higher generation probabilities. The small number of donors limited the genetic and exposure-history diversity represented. Naive subsets generally had larger estimated clonotype richness than memory subsets did. Across a handful of donors, around 5% of naive CD4, roughly 3.3% of naive CD8, 2% to 2.5% of memory CD4, and 0.4% of memory CD8 clonotypes were shared. Rarefaction of sorted-subset datasets indicated incomplete sequencing despite the large sequencing depth. Based on pairwise subsampling, the degree of clonotype sharing among donors was expected to be affected by sequencing depth. Sampling was limited to blood, and TCR repertoires in tissue likely differ from TCR repertoires in blood.

The donors were healthy, HIV-negative adults with no recently reported acute infections or vaccinations. Every donor was a Caucasian adult residing in Nashville, Tennessee, USA. CD4+ T cells were enriched by magnetic negative selection, after which naive cells were positively selected on CD45RA and the negative fraction was taken as the memory subset. Blood was collected by leukapheresis, and PBMCs were isolated by Ficoll-Histopaque density gradient centrifugation and then cryopreserved in liquid nitrogen vapor phase. Purity and quantity of every magnetically sorted T cell population were checked by analytical flow cytometry. Genomic DNA was isolated from every sorted fraction and measured by UV absorbance on a Nanodrop 2000c. To note about this clone: Its antigen is not yet known. Base-call qualities are not available, and no considerably larger clone is one nucleotide away.

Using the deep immunoSEQ assay, TCR CDR3 regions were amplified from genomic DNA by multiplex PCR. Extracted genomic DNA from each cell subset was distributed evenly across all wells of several immunoSEQ 96-well plates, and each plate was treated as a replicate. For sorted subsets, approximately 190 ng of genomic DNA, equivalent to 30,000 or so T cell genomes, went into each replicate PCR. Purified libraries were quantified with a Qubit 3.0 fluorometer, sized on a Bioanalyzer 2100, and re-quantified with the KAPA Library Quantification kit. Every immunoSEQ 96-well plate was sequenced on a dedicated single-read 150-cycle Illumina NextSeq 550 flow cell. As for the original processing: Because only junctional sequences without quality scores were contained in the immunoSEQ output, filtering matching that applied to full-length reads could not be performed. To assign V/J genes and CDR3, sequences were annotated using PyIR, a Python wrapper for IgBLAST v1.9, with IMGT germline references. Reads were filtered out if the reads had weak V/J assignments (E-value above 1e-6), no CDR3, stop codons, out-of-frame junctions, or ambiguous translated residues. V3J clonotypes were defined as sequences sharing the same inferred V gene, J gene, and CDR3 amino acid sequence. Percentage overlap between repertoires was calculated by dividing the number of shared unique clonotypes by the size of the smaller repertoire. Three approaches were used to assess repertoire richness: RTK rarefaction, the Chao1 estimator, and Recon v2.1 estimates of unobserved clonotypes. For all TCRbeta clonotypes obtained by the gDNA method from a few donors, generation probabilities were computed with OLGA. TCRdb limited this immuneACCESS table to in-frame rearrangements with V and J called. A share of clones is missing; checked studies link under half to unresolved V genes, and the rest is unexplained. That table supplies the V and J calls and clone size; D and trimming were determined from the DNA. Across this sample there are about 2.4 million clones, with 80% to 95% seen only once. Jointly, the top ten make up approximately 0.35% of the sample.

Based on the germline V gene (reference sequence), the CDR1 and CDR2 sequences are LNHDA and SQIVND. Trimming removed 6 bases from V and 2 bases from J, leaving 22 bases between the germline ends. Inclusive of the bounding cysteine and phenylalanine, the CDR3 is 17 residues long. Of the read, only the CDR3 DNA is kept; its 51 bases are in frame from base 1. The chain was built from TRBV19 and TRBJ1-2; TRBD1 is a weak D gene call, 5 bases matching. This TCR was recovered from a man younger than 35 in good health. Some clones in this sample may be carry-over from other donors' samples. The specimen was naive CD4+ T cells from PBMCs. Taken with the paper, the label for cell subset or site translates to: CD45RA+ positively selected. The DNA is TGTGCCAGTAGGGACGGAGACAGCCTAGGATTAAACTATGGCTACACCTTC. This sequence encodes CASRDGDSLGLNYGYTF.